This note documents a single T cell receptor beta chain sequence. Its antigen is still unknown. The sample belongs to a study of identical twins. Trimming removed 4 bases from V and 0 bases from J; junction bases left unmatched: 5. Germline V gene lookup returns CDR1 LNHNV and CDR2 YYDKDF (reference sequence). The CDR3 is 16 residues long. General study points: Abundant beta clonotypes from cord blood had fewer insertions, unlike memory repertoires, which showed none.

TCRdb independently ran MiXCR on the 5' RACE reads; one entry per CDR3 protein. The sample has 450,000 or so distinct CDR3 sequences, more than 20% seen once; the top ten hold roughly 3%. The sample also formed part of further work on T cells expressing NK-cell markers. In that study: Beta-chain profiling covered CD3+CD56+NKG2C+, CD3+CD56+NKG2C- and CD3+CD56-NKG2C+ sorted subsets. For about six donors, the dominant NKG2C+ clonotypes made up 1.0-7.0% of their CD8+ T cells.

The chain couples TRBV15 to TRBJ2-1; 8 bases agree with TRBD2. The sequencing input was CD4+ T cells sorted from blood. This TCR derives from a woman between 18 and 29 years old in good health. CDR3 DNA sequence: TGTGCCACCAGCAAAGAGCGGGGGAGCTCCTACAATGAGCAGTTCTTC. This gives the protein CATSKERGSSYNEQFF.